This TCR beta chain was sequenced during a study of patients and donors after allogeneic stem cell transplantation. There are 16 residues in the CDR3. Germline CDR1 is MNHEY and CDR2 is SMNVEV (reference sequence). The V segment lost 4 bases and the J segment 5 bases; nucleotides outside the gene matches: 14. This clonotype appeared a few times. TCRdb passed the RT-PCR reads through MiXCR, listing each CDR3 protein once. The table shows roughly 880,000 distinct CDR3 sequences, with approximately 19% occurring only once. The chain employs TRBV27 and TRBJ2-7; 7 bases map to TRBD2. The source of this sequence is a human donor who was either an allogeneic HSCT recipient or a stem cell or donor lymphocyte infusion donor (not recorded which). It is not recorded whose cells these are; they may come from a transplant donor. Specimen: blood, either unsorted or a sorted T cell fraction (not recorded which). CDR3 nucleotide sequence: TGTGCCAGCAGTTCCCCCGGAAAGGCTAGCGGAAACGAGCAGTACTTC. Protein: CASSSPGKASGNEQYF.